This record covers a single T cell receptor beta chain. Uncontrolled infection, other autoimmune disease, pregnancy or lactation barred patients from enrollment. The sample originates from a study of T cells in Graves' hyperthyroidism and ophthalmopathy. Amplification of TCR beta CDR3 regions was performed using RNA transcripts as template. The HTBI primer set served for first-round RT-PCR of the TCR CDR3. TCRdb called the multiplex PCR reads again in MiXCR, with one record for every CDR3 protein. Here the sample spans over 500,000 distinct CDR3 sequences, about a sixth being singletons. The CDR3 runs to 13 residues. CDR1 is SQVTM and CDR2 is ANQGSEA in the germline V gene. Trimming removed 1 base from V and 7 bases from J, with 13 bases in between.

Input material: blood. The rearrangement uses TRBV29-1 and TRBJ2-5; D not certain. This TCR came from a woman between 18 and 29 years old with Graves' ophthalmopathy. CDR3 in DNA: TGCAGCGTTGAAGTGGGTCAGGCAGGGACCCAGTACTTC. Translated, it gives CSVEVGQAGTQYF. The full variable domain, its missing parts supplied by reference TRBV29-1 and TRBJ2-5, is SAVISQKPSRDICQRGTSLTIQCQVDSQVTMMFWYRQQPGQSLTLIATANQGSEATYESGFVIDKFPISRPNLTFSTLTVSNMSPEDSSIYLCSVEVGQAGTQYFGPGTRLLVL.